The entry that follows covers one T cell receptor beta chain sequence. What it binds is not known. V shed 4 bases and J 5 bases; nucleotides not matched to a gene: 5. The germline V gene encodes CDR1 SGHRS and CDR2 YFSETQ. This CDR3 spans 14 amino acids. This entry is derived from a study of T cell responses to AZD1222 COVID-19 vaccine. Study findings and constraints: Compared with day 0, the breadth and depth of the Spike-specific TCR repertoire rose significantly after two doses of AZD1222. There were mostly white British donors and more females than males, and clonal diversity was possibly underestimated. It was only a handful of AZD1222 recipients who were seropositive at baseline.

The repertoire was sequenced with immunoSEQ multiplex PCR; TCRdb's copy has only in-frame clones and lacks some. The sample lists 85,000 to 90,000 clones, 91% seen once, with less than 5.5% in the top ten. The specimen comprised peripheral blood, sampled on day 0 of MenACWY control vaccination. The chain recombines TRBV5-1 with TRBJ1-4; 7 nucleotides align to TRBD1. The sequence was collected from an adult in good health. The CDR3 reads CASSPGTENEKLFF. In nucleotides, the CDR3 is TGCGCCAGCAGCCCCGGGACAGAGAATGAAAAACTGTTTTTT.